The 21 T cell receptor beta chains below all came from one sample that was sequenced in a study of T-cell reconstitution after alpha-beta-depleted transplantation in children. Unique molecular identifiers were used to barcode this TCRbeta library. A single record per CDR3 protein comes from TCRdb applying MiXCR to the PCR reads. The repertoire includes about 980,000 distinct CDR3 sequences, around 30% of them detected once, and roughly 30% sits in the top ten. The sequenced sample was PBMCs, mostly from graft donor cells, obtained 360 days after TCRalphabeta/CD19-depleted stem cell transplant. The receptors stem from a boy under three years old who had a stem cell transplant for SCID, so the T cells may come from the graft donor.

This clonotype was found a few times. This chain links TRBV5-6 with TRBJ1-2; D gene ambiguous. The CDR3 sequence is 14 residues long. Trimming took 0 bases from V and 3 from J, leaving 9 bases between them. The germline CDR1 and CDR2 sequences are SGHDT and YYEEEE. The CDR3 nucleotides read TGTGCCAGCAGCTTGGGGCTGACCGACTATGGCTACACCTTC. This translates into CASSLGLTDYGYTF. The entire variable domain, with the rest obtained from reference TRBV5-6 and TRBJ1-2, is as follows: DAGVTQSPTHLIKTRGQQVTLRCSPKSGHDTVSWYQQALGQGPQFIFQYYEEEERQRGNFPDRFSGHQFPNYSSELNVNALLLGDSALYLCASSLGLTDYGYTFGSGTRLTVV.

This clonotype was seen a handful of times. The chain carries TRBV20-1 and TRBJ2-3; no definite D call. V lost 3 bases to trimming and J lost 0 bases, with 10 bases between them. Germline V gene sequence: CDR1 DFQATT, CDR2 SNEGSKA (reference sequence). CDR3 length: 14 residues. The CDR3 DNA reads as TGCAGTGCTAGGTCCGGCCTGAGCACAGATACGCAGTATTTT. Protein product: CSARSGLSTDTQYF.

CDR3 nucleotide sequence: TGTGCCAGCAGTCCCGGACTAGCGGAATACGAGCAGTACTTC. Its protein product is CASSPGLAEYEQYF. The gene calls are TRBV6-1 and TRBJ2-7, with 10 bases identical to TRBD2. The germline V gene has CDR1 MNHNS and CDR2 SASEGT. Trimming cost V 5 bases and J 4 bases; bases outside gene matches: 5. CDR3 length equals 14 residues.

The DNA for the CDR3 is TGCGCCAGCAGCTTGAACGGACTCACAGATACGCAGTATTTT. It translates to CASSLNGLTDTQYF. The chain carries TRBV5-1 and TRBJ2-3; D is perhaps TRBD2 (5 bases). Germline V CDR1 and CDR2: SGHRS, YFSETQ. This CDR3 comprises 14 residues. Deletions cut 1 base from V and 2 bases from J, with 8 bases between.

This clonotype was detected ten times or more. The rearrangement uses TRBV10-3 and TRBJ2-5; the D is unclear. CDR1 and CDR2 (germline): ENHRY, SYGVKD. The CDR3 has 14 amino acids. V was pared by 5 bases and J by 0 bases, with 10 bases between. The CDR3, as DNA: TGTGCCATCAGTACCAAAGCGTACCAAGAGACCCAGTACTTC. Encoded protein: CAISTKAYQETQYF.

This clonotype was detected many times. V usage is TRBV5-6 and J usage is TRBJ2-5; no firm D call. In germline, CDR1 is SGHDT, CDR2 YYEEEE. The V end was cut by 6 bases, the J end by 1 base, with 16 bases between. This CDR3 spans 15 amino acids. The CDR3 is CASTGYGAPQETQYF. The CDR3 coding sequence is TGTGCCAGCACCGGATACGGAGCCCCCCAAGAGACCCAGTACTTC.

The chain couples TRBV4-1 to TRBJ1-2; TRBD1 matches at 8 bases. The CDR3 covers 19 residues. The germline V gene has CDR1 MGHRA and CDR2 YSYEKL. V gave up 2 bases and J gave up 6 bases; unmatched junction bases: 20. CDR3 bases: TGCGCCAGCAGCCAACCACCGCCGGACAGGGCCAGGGTGGCCAATGGCTACACCTTC. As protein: CASSQPPPDRARVANGYTF.

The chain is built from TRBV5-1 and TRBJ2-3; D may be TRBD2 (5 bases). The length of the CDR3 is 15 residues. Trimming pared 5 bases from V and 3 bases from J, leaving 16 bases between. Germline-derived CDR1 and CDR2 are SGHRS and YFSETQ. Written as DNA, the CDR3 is TGCGCCAGCAGGATTCGGGGATTTGAGACAGATACGCAGTATTTT. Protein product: CASRIRGFETDTQYF.

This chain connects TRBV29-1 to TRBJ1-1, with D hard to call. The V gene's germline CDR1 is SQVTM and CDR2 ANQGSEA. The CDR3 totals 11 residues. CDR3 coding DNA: TGCCCGAAAGGGTTTACGACTGAAGCTTTCTTT. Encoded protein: CPKGFTTEAFF.

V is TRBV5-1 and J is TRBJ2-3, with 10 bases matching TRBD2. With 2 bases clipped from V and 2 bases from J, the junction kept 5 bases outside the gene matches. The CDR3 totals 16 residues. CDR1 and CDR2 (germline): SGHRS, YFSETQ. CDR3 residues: CASSFPLAGATDTQYF. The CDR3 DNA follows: TGCGCCAGCAGCTTCCCCCTAGCGGGGGCCACAGATACGCAGTATTTT.

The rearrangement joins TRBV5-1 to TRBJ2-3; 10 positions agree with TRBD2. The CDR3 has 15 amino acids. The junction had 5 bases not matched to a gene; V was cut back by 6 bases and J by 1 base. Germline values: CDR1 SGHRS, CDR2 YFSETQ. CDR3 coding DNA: TGCGCCAGCAAGCAAGGACTAGCGGGCACAGATACGCAGTATTTT. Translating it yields CASKQGLAGTDTQYF.

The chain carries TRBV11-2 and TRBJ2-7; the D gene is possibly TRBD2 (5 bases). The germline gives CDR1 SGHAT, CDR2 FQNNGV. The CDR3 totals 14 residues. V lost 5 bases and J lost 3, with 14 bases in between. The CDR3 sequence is CASSATGKIYEQYF. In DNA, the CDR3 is TGTGCCAGCAGCGCCACCGGGAAAATCTACGAGCAGTACTTC. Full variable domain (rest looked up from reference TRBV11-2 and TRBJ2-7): EAGVAQSPRYKIIEKRQSVAFWCNPISGHATLYWYQQILGQGPKLLIQFQNNGVVDDSQLPKDRFSAERLKGVDSTLKIQPAKLEDSAVYLCASSATGKIYEQYFGPGTRLTVT.

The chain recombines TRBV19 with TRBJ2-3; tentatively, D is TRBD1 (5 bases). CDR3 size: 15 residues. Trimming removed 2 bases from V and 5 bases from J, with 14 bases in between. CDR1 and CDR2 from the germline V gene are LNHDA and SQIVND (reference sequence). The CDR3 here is CASSISTGAVDTQYF. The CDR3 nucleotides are TGTGCCAGTAGTATATCCACAGGCGCAGTAGATACGCAGTATTTT.

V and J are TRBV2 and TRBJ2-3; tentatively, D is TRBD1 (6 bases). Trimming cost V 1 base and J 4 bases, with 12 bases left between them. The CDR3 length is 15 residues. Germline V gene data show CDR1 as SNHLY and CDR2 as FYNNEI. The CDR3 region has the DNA TGTGCCAGCAGTGAAGGGGGGCCCAGGGCAGATACGCAGTATTTT. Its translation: CASSEGGPRADTQYF.

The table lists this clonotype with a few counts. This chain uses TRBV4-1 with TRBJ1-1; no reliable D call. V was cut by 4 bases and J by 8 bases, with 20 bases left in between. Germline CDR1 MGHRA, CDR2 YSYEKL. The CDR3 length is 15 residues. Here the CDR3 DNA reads TGCGCCAGCAGCCCCCCCGTAATCGAAGGAAAAGAAGCTTTCTTT. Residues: CASSPPVIEGKEAFF.

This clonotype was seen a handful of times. The CDR3 here is CASNFGDTDTQYF. CDR3 nucleotide sequence: TGTGCCAGCAACTTTGGGGACACAGATACGCAGTATTTT. This chain connects TRBV12-3 or TRBV12-4 to TRBJ2-3; D not certain. The V end lost 7 bases, the J end lost 2 bases, and 10 bases lay between the germline ends. The length of the CDR3 is 13 residues.

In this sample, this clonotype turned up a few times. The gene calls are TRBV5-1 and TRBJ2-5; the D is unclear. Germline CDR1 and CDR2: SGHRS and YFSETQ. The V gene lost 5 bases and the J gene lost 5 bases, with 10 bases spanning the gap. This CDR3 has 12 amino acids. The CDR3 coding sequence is TGCGCCAGCAGGCCTGCACGGGAGACCCAGTACTTC. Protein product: CASRPARETQYF.

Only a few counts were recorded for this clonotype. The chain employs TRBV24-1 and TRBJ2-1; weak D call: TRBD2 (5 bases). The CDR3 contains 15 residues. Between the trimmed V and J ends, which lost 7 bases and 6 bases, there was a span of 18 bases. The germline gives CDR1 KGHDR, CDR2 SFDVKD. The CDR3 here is CATSGIPTNLNEQFF. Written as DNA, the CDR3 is TGTGCCACCAGCGGGATCCCCACGAACCTCAATGAGCAGTTCTTC.

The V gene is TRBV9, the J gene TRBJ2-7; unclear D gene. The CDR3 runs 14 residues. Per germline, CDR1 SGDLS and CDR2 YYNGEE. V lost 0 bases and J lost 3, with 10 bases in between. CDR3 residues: CASSVVPDFYEQYF. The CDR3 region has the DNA TGTGCCAGCAGCGTAGTACCAGACTTCTACGAGCAGTACTTC.

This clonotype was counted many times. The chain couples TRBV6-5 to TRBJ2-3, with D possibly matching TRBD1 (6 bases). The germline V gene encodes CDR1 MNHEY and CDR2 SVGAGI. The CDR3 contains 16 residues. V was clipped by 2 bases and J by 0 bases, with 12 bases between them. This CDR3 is CASSYTWTASTDTQYF. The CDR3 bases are TGTGCCAGCAGTTACACCTGGACAGCTAGCACAGATACGCAGTATTTT.

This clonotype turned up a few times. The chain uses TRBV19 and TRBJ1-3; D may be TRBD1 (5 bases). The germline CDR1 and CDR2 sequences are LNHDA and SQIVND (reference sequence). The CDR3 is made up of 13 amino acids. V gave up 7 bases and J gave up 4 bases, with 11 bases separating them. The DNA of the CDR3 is TGTGCCAGTATGGGGGAGCCCGGAAACACCATATATTTT. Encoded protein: CASMGEPGNTIYF.